The sequence of this T cell receptor beta chain was determined in a study of blood T cell repertoires in COVID-19. Overall study: Samples taken during acute and convalescent COVID-19 were collected in the United States, Italy and Spain.

In the original workflow: The authors estimated nucleated cell counts from reference gene primer amplification. Libraries were prepared by immunoSEQ multiplex PCR; TCRdb keeps only in-frame clonotypes and omits some of them. The V and J calls and clone size come from that table; D and trimming were worked out from the DNA. The table records approximately 280,000 clones, roughly 89% of them present only once. The CDR3 sequence is 15 residues long. The V gene lost 4 bases and the J gene lost 0 bases, with 12 bases spanning the gap. Per the germline V gene, CDR1 is MNHNY and CDR2 is SVGAGI (reference sequence). Recovery among Cohort 3 donors was established by two negative PCRs, clearance, or symptom resolution.

The sample consisted of PBMCs or T cells enriched from blood (not recorded which). This chain uses TRBV6-6 with TRBJ1-1; D perhaps matches TRBD1 (5 bases). This receptor was obtained from a woman in her sixties or seventies who had recovered from COVID-19. CDR3 sequence: CASSLDGGLNTEAFF. The CDR3 bases are TGTGCCAGCAGTTTGGACGGGGGGTTGAACACTGAAGCTTTCTTT.